This paragraph covers one T cell receptor beta chain sequence. Using immunoSEQ multiplex PCR, the repertoire was profiled, and TCRdb retains in-frame clones only, with some absent. The sample has roughly 120,000 clones, about 86% seen once. This sample was taken from a study of T cell responses to AZD1222 COVID-19 vaccine. The ends lost 6 bases at V and 7 bases at J; junction bases unmatched: 11. Germline assignment: CDR1 MRHNA and CDR2 SNTAGT. The CDR3 sequence is 16 residues long. The material sequenced was peripheral blood, taken 28 days after the second AZD1222 dose. This receptor was obtained from an adult who received the AZD1222 COVID-19 vaccine. The chain combines TRBV6-4 with TRBJ1-6, with 8 bases fitting TRBD1. As DNA, the CDR3 is TGTGCCAGCAGGGATCCCGGACAGGGACGGAATTCACCCCTCCACTTT. Translated: CASRDPGQGRNSPLHF.